The rows below give T cell receptor beta chains drawn from one sample of a study of human T cells and chemical hapten exposure. TCRdb redid the calling of the RACE reads with MiXCR, one entry per CDR3 protein. The sample carries 62,000 or so distinct CDR3 sequences, 9.5% to 12% recorded once. The source was whole blood, collected in connection with sensitization to the hapten diphenylcyclopropenone (DPC). Receptors originate from a woman in her forties or fifties with alopecia areata. Some clones in this sample may be carry-over from other donors' samples. Both conserved end residues are part of each CDR3. The D gene is left open where the match is weak. Clone size is not always given. Where it is, it says once, few, many or a class for expanded clones.

14 | TRBJ2-3 | many | TRBV3-1 | TRBD1 | TGTGCCAGCAGCCCTACAGGGGGACTAGATACGCAGTATTTT | CASSPTGGLDTQYF
15 | TRBJ2-7 | . | TRBV14 | . | TGTGCCAGCAGCCAAGGGCCGGGGATTGCCTACGAGCAGTACTTC | CASSQGPGIAYEQYF
16 | TRBJ2-1 | many | TRBV7-9 | TRBD2 | TGTGCCAGCAGCTTAAACCTAGCGGGAGATTCGAATGAGCAGTTCTTC | CASSLNLAGDSNEQFF
12 | TRBJ2-2 | few | TRBV14 | . | TGTGCCAGCAGTCGGAACACCGGGGAGCTGTTTTTT | CASSRNTGELFF
13 | TRBJ2-3 | . | TRBV20-1 | . | TGCAGTGCTAGACCCCCGACCACAGATACGCAGTATTTT | CSARPPTTDTQYF
17 | TRBJ1-6 | few | TRBV6-5 | . | TGTGCCAGCAGGGCAGGGTGGGATAGCTCCTATAATTCACCCCTCCACTTT | CASRAGWDSSYNSPLHF
17 | TRBJ2-1 | many | TRBV11-2 | TRBD2 | TGTGCCAGCAGCTTAGGAAGACTAGCGGGAGTCTCCAATGAGCAGTTCTTC | CASSLGRLAGVSNEQFF
13 | TRBJ2-1 | many | TRBV29-1 | TRBD1 | TGCAGCGCCCGGGACAGGGGGTACAATGAGCAGTTCTTC | CSARDRGYNEQFF
14 | TRBJ2-2 | few | TRBV20-1 | TRBD1 | TGCAGTGCTAGCGGGGACAGGAACACCGGGGAGCTGTTTTTT | CSASGDRNTGELFF
13 | TRBJ2-4 | . | TRBV12-3/TRBV12-4 | . | TGTGCCAGCAGTTTACCAGGGTTTGGCATTCAGTACTTC | CASSLPGFGIQYF
15 | TRBJ2-1 | few | TRBV11-3 | . | TGTGCCAGCAGCTTACGTAATAGCCTTTACAATGAGCAGTTCTTC | CASSLRNSLYNEQFF
13 | TRBJ2-3 | many | TRBV18 | . | TGTGCCAGCTCCGGGGGCCGCACAGATACGCAGTATTTT | CASSGGRTDTQYF
13 | TRBJ1-2 | . | TRBV29-1 | . | TGCAGCGTTGTAACAGGATTTAACTATGGCTACACCTTC | CSVVTGFNYGYTF
15 | TRBJ2-1 | many | TRBV20-1 | TRBD2 | TGCAGTGCTAGAGTCGCGGCTAGCGGGAACAATGAGCAGTTCTTC | CSARVAASGNNEQFF
13 | TRBJ2-5 | few | TRBV7-2 | . | TGTGCCAGCAGCTTAACTAGCTTGGAGACCCAGTACTTC | CASSLTSLETQYF
15 | TRBJ1-2 | few | TRBV5-8 | TRBD1 | TGTGCCAGCAGCTTACGGGACAGGTCTAACTATGGCTACACCTTC | CASSLRDRSNYGYTF
15 | TRBJ2-1 | . | TRBV6-5 | TRBD2 | TGTGCCAGCAGCATTAGCGGGAGGACCTACAATGAGCAGTTCTTC | CASSISGRTYNEQFF
17 | TRBJ2-6 | many | TRBV7-3 | . | TGTGCCAGCAGCTTAAGGGTTGGAGGTTCCGGGGCCAACGTCCTGACTTTC | CASSLRVGGSGANVLTF
15 | TRBJ1-2 | many | TRBV7-8 | . | TGTGCCAGCAGCCGCGGACGGACAGCCCTTACTGGCTACACCTTC | CASSRGRTALTGYTF
14 | TRBJ2-1 | . | TRBV21-1 | . | TGTGCCAGCAGTATGGTAGCGGTTTACAATGAGCAGTTCTTC | CASSMVAVYNEQFF
16 | TRBJ2-6 | . | TRBV7-9 | TRBD1 | TGTGCCAGCAGCCCCACAGGGGCCGTCGGGGCCAACGTCCTGACTTTC | CASSPTGAVGANVLTF
12 | TRBJ2-7 | . | TRBV20-1 | TRBD1 | TGCAGTGCCCAAGGGACAGTCTACGAGCAGTACTTC | CSAQGTVYEQYF
14 | TRBJ2-2 | many | TRBV27 | TRBD2 | TGTGCCAGCACTGTAGCGGGAGTAGGCGGGGAGCTGTTTTTT | CASTVAGVGGELFF
19 | TRBJ1-1 | many | TRBV18 | . | TGTGCCAGCTCACCTGTAACAGGGCATAACCGACTCGAGAACACTGAAGCTTTCTTT | CASSPVTGHNRLENTEAFF
16 | TRBJ2-5 | few | TRBV7-2 | . | TGTGCCAGCAGCCTAGGGCCCCCCGGGCGGCAAGAGACCCAGTACTTC | CASSLGPPGRQETQYF
17 | TRBJ2-3 | many | TRBV29-1 | . | TGCAGCGTGGGAGGCAGGGTTCCTAGCCTTTTAACAGATACGCAGTATTTT | CSVGGRVPSLLTDTQYF
13 | TRBJ2-7 | . | TRBV12-3/TRBV12-4 | . | TGTGCCAGCAGTGTACGGCCTTTCTACGAGCAGTACTTC | CASSVRPFYEQYF
16 | TRBJ1-1 | many | TRBV5-1 | TRBD1 | TGCGCCAGCAGAGACTACTCCGGGACAGAGAACACTGAAGCTTTCTTT | CASRDYSGTENTEAFF
19 | TRBJ1-6 | few | TRBV21-1 | . | TGTGCCAGCAGCAAAAGCGACTTGAGACGACAGGGCGGGAATTCACCCCTCCACTTT | CASSKSDLRRQGGNSPLHF
18 | TRBJ2-3 | few | TRBV14 | . | TGTGCCAGCAGCCAAGAATTGCGCTCTCCGTCGGGCACAGATACGCAGTATTTT | CASSQELRSPSGTDTQYF
16 | TRBJ2-2 | many | TRBV27 | . | TGTGCCAGCAGTGCCCGGGGAGCGGGCACCACCGGGGAGCTGTTTTTT | CASSARGAGTTGELFF
16 | TRBJ1-5 | many | TRBV6-6 | . | TGTGCCAGCAGTACTCCAGACCGACACCTTAATCAGCCCCAGCATTTT | CASSTPDRHLNQPQHF
15 | TRBJ2-5 | few | TRBV29-1 | TRBD1 | TGCAGCGATATACGGACAGGGGGCGAATGGGAGACCCAGTACTTC | CSDIRTGGEWETQYF
15 | TRBJ1-2 | many | TRBV7-2 | . | TGTGCCAGCAGCTTAGTGCTTGGACACAACTATGGCTACACCTTC | CASSLVLGHNYGYTF
17 | TRBJ2-1 | few | TRBV29-1 | TRBD2 | TGCAGCGTTGAACTGACTAGCGGGACAGGTCCGTACAATGAGCAGTTCTTC | CSVELTSGTGPYNEQFF
13 | TRBJ2-7 | few | TRBV15 | . | TGTGCCACCAGCAGAGCCAGCACCTACGAGCAGTACTTC | CATSRASTYEQYF
10 | TRBJ2-5 | many | TRBV9 | . | TGTGCCAGCGGTAAAGAGACCCAGTACTTC | CASGKETQYF
17 | TRBJ2-2 | many | TRBV21-1 | . | TGTGCCAGCAGCAACGGGACTAGCGGGAGTAGAACCGGGGAGCTGTTTTTT | CASSNGTSGSRTGELFF
10 | TRBJ1-1 | few | TRBV20-1 | . | TGCAGTGCCCAAACAGGGGAAGCTTTCTTT | CSAQTGEAFF
16 | TRBJ1-2 | few | TRBV19 | . | TGTGCCACCTCTTCCCAGGGGCAAACTATTAACTATGGCTACACCTTC | CATSSQGQTINYGYTF
16 | TRBJ1-1 | few | TRBV7-6 | TRBD1 | TGTGCCAGCAGCTTGGGACAGGGGCCCATGAACACTGAAGCTTTCTTT | CASSLGQGPMNTEAFF
16 | TRBJ2-1 | few | TRBV20-1 | . | TGCAGTGCTAGAGTAGTGGGAAGGGGCGCCTACAATGAGCAGTTCTTC | CSARVVGRGAYNEQFF
16 | TRBJ2-7 | . | TRBV7-9 | TRBD2 | TGTGCCAGCAGCTTACCGAGGACTAGCATGGTCTACGAGCAGTACTTC | CASSLPRTSMVYEQYF
14 | TRBJ2-7 | . | TRBV18 | . | TGTGCCAGCTCGCCAGCCGGACAGTACTACGAGCAGTACTTC | CASSPAGQYYEQYF
16 | TRBJ1-3 | few | TRBV10-3 | TRBD1 | TGTGCCATCAGGGCGGGACAGGGGACACCCGGAAACACCATATATTTT | CAIRAGQGTPGNTIYF
16 | TRBJ1-1 | . | TRBV28 | . | TGTGCCAGCAGTTTCCCTCGAAGGGCCCAGAGACTTGAAGCTTTCTTT | CASSFPRRAQRLEAFF
15 | TRBJ2-3 | few | TRBV28 | TRBD1 | TGTGCCAGCAGCCCAGGGACAGGAAGCACAGATACGCAGTATTTT | CASSPGTGSTDTQYF
17 | TRBJ1-6 | . | TRBV7-2 | . | TGTGCCAGCAGCCGTCAGTGGTTAGCGGACTATAATTCACCCCTCCACTTT | CASSRQWLADYNSPLHF
11 | TRBJ2-5 | many | TRBV12-3/TRBV12-4 | . | TGTGCCAGCATGTCCAGGTCGGCTCAGTACTTC | CASMSRSAQYF
11 | TRBJ2-1 | . | TRBV12-3/TRBV12-4 | . | TGTGCCAGCAGTTCTGACAATGAGCAGTTCTTC | CASSSDNEQFF
14 | TRBJ1-2 | many | TRBV25-1 | TRBD1 | TGTGCCAGCAGGGACCCTAGCAGGGGGCATGGCTACACCTTC | CASRDPSRGHGYTF
14 | TRBJ2-1 | . | TRBV19 | TRBD2 | TGTGCCAGTAGTATAAAGCGGGGTATCAATGAGCAGTTCTTC | CASSIKRGINEQFF
14 | TRBJ1-1 | many | TRBV7-9 | . | TGTGCCAGCAGCTTAGGTCAGGGCTTCACTGAAGCTTTCTTT | CASSLGQGFTEAFF
11 | TRBJ2-7 | many | TRBV29-1 | . | TGCAGCGTTGGGAACAACTACGAGCAGTACTTC | CSVGNNYEQYF
16 | TRBJ2-5 | many | TRBV29-1 | TRBD2 | TGCAGCGTTACTAGCGGGAGAAGGGGGTGGCAAGAGACCCAGTACTTC | CSVTSGRRGWQETQYF